The entry below gives a single T cell receptor (beta chain) sequence along with its context. This clonotype showed up many times. No cognate antigen has been identified for it. No base quality information exists; no much larger clone differs at one position. The sample belongs to a study of molecular identifiers for immune sequencing clone quantification (dated by TCRdb to the late 2010s). Study-level background: In a replicate experiment, RNA from around 20,000 or 100,000 naive CD8 T cells was split into five aliquots, four of which were sequenced. This methods study used CD8 T cells to benchmark TCR RNA copy counting and molecular-identifier clustering-based TCR repertoire sequencing (MIDCIRS). General findings and caveats noted by the study authors: Spiked-in Jurkat TCR RNA equal to a single cell's worth was reported to be detectable even within 1,100,000 naive CD8 T cells. Modeling gave approximately 3 recovered TCR RNA copies per cell versus approximately 11 by digital PCR, implying roughly 28% capture efficiency. Identical TCR molecules sharing a barcode could cause highly expanded clone sizes to be underestimated. Naive libraries contained spiked-in Jurkat TCR RNA (10 copies' worth), which is not part of the donor repertoire. In CMV-specific effector cells, clones with more than 20 RNA copies accounted for over 97% of molecules, whereas in naive cells such clones accounted for under 1%. Without barcode sub-clustering, chimeric consensus sequences inflated TCR diversity; chimeras reached as high as 47%.

Naive CD8 T cell libraries were made from approximately 20,000 to 1,000,000 sorted cells using 10%, 30% or 50% of purified RNA. Naive CD8 T cells, defined as CD8+CD4-CCR7+CD45RA+, were FACS-sorted into RLT Plus buffer on a BD FACSAria II. Detection sensitivity was tested by spiking Jurkat RNA equal to around 11 TCR copies' worth into samples containing about 18,000-1,000,000 naive CD8 T cells. CD8 T cells were enriched using RosetteSep CD8+ T Cell Enrichment Cocktail and Ficoll-Paque, and the enriched cells then underwent ACK red cell lysis. The CDR3 numbers 15 residues from cysteine through phenylalanine. Just CDR3 DNA is preserved here, 45 bases in frame from base 1. The V end gives up 0 bases and the J end 4 bases, leaving 7 bases in the junction not matched to a gene. The germline V gene specifies SQVTM as CDR1 and ANQGSEA as CDR2. The library was obtained by PCR. This sample was sequenced with an Illumina HiSeq 4000. Bulk TCR libraries were prepared as previously described, using TCR primers listed in Table S5. Purification of total RNA was performed with the Qiagen AllPrep DNA/RNA kit. Before analysis, reads from multiple sequencing runs of the same library were pooled. In the paper's pipeline: Only reads with exact TCR constant sequence were kept, trimmed to 150 nt, and grouped by their 12-nt molecular barcodes. Reads within each barcode group were sub-clustered using a 15% Levenshtein threshold, and quality-weighted consensus sequences were constructed for each RNA molecule. Non-functional sequences were excluded, and lower-count sequences lying one edit away from another sequence were also excluded. Barcode sub-clusters with fewer than 20% of the maximum read count were removed, based on fitting two negative binomial distributions. Using fastp trimming at Q25 and MiXCR clonotype assembly, TCRdb reanalyzed the public sequencing data and kept in-frame beta chains. Every distinct CDR3 protein forms one entry, paired with its most common genes and DNA. The V and J calls follow TCRdb's processing rather than the paper's. The sample has about 65,000 distinct CDR3 sequences on record, 15% to 20% of them singletons. 1.3% to 1.5% of the sample is in the top ten clones.

The chain is encoded by TRBV29-1 joined to TRBJ2-5; 8 nucleotides in the junction match TRBD1. Input material: naive CD8+ T cells from blood, with Jurkat cell RNA spiked in. Taken with the paper, the label for cell subset or site translates to: FACS-sorted CD8+CD4-CCR7+CD45RA+ naive T cells. The sequence was obtained from a human donor in good health. Some libraries in this study had Jurkat cell RNA spiked in. For the CDR3, the sequence is CSVEDSPGGRETQYF. Read as DNA, the sequence is TGCAGCGTTGAAGATTCACCAGGGGGCAGAGAGACCCAGTACTTC.